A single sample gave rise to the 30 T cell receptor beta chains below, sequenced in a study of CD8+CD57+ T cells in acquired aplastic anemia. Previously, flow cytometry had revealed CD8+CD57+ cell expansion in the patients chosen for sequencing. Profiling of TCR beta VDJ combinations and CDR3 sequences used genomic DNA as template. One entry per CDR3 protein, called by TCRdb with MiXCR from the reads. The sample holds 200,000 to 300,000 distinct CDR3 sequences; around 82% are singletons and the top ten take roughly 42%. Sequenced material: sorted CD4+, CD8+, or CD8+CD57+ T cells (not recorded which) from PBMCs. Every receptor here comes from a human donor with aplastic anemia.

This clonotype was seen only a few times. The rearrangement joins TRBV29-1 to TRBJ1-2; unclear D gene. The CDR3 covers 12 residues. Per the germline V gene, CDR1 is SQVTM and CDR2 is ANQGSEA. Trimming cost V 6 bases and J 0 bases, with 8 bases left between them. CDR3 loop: CSVGAPNYGYTF. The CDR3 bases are TGCAGCGTAGGAGCTCCTAACTATGGCTACACCTTC.

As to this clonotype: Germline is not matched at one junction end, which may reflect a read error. CDR3: CAGSRDRGEETQYF. DNA of the CDR3: TGTGCCGGCAGCAGGGACAGGGGCGAAGAGACCCAGTACTTC. The chain has TRBV11-3 and TRBJ2-5; 10 bases match TRBD1. From germline, CDR1 is SGHNT and CDR2 YENEEA. This CDR3 comprises 14 residues.

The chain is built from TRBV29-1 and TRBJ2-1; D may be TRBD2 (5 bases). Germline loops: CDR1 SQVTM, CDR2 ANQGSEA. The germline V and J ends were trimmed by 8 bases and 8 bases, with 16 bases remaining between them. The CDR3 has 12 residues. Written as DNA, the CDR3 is TGCAGCCTCACCGAGGGTCGCTATGAGCAGTTCTTC. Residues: CSLTEGRYEQFF.

The CDR3 loop is CASSATGTGSVEQYF. DNA of the CDR3: TGTGCCAGCTCGGCCACCGGGACAGGGTCTGTCGAGCAGTACTTC. The V gene is TRBV10-3, the J gene TRBJ2-7; 9 nucleotides agree with TRBD1. Germline V gives CDR1 ENHRY, CDR2 SYGVKD. The CDR3 covers 15 residues. The V and J ends lost 10 bases and 6 bases, in that order; junction bases with no gene match: 16.

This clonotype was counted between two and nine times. The CDR3 loop reads CASSLAVRGNTEAFF. CDR3 DNA sequence: TGTGCCAGCAGCTTAGCTGTGCGAGGGAACACTGAAGCTTTCTTT. The chain recombines TRBV7-2 with TRBJ1-1; D uncertain. CDR3 size: 15 residues. The V and J ends lost 0 bases and 1 base respectively, with 9 bases between them. Germline CDR1 SGHTA, CDR2 FQGNSA.

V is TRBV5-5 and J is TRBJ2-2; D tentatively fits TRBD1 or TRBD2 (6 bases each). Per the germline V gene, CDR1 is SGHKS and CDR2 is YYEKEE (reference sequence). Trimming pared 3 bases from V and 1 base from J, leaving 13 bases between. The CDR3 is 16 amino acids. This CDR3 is CASSSDRGRNTGELFF. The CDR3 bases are TGTGCCAGCAGCTCGGACCGGGGGCGGAACACCGGGGAGCTGTTTTTT. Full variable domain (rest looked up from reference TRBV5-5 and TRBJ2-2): DAGVTQSPTHLIKTRGQQVTLRCSPISGHKSVSWYQQVLGQGPQFIFQYYEKEERGRGNFPDRFSARQFPNYSSELNVNALLLGDSALYLCASSSDRGRNTGELFFGEGSRLTVL.

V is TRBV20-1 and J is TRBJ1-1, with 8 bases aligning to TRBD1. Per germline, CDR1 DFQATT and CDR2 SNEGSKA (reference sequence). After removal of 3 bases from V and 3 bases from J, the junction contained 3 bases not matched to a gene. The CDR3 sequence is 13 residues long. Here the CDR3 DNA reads TGCAGTGCTAGGACACAGGGGGACACTGAAGCTTTCTTT. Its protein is CSARTQGDTEAFF.

The CDR3 coding sequence is TGTGCCAGCAGCGCCCAATCAGATACGCAGACTGAAGCTTTCTTT. Translation: CASSAQSDTQTEAFF. The chain combines TRBV9 with TRBJ1-1; D call uncertain. Germline CDR1 is SGDLS and CDR2 is YYNGEE. This CDR3 is 15 amino acids long. Trimming shortened V by 3 bases and J by 5 bases, and 17 bases separated the two germline ends. Based on the CDR3 plus reference TRBV9 and TRBJ1-1, the full variable domain is DSGVTQTPKHLITATGQRVTLRCSPRSGDLSVYWYQQSLDQGLQFLIQYYNGEERAKGNILERFSAQQFPDLHSELNLSSLELGDSALYFCASSAQSDTQTEAFFGQGTRLTVV.

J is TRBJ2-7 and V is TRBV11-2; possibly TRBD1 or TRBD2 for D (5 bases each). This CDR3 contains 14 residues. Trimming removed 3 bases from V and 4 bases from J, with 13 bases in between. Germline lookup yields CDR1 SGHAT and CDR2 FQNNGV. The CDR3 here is CASSFGRDLYEQYF. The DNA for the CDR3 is TGTGCCAGCAGCTTCGGCAGGGACCTATACGAGCAGTACTTC.

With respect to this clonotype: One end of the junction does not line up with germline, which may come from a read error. CDR3 sequence: CASSTGTGDDTDKF. For the CDR3, the DNA is TGTGCCAGCAGCACAGGGACAGGCGATGACACAGATAAGTTC. The rearrangement links TRBV7-9 to TRBJ2-5; 8 bases are a match to TRBD1. The CDR3 is 14 amino acids. Looked up from germline, CDR1 is SEHNR and CDR2 is FQNEAQ (reference sequence). Variable domain in full (rest from reference TRBV7-9 and TRBJ2-5): DTGVSQNPRHKITKRGQNVTFRCDPISEHNRLYWYRQTLGQGPEFLTYFQNEAQLEKSRLLSDRFSAERPKGSFSTLEIQRTEQGDSAMYLCASSTGTGDDTDKFGPGTRLLVL.

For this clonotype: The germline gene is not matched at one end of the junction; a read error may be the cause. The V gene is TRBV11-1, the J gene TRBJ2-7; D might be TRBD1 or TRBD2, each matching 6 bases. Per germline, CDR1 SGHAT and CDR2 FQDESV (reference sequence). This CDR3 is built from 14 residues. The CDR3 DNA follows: TGCGCCAGCAGCTTGTCGACTGGGGGGCGGGAGCAGTACTTC. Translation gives CASSLSTGGREQYF.

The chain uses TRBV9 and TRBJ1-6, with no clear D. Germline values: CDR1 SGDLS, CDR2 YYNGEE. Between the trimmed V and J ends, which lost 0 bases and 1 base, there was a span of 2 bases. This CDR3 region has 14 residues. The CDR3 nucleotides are TGTGCCAGCAGCGTAGGTTCCTATAATTCACCCCTCCACTTT. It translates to CASSVGSYNSPLHF. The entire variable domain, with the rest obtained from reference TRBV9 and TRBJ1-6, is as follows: DSGVTQTPKHLITATGQRVTLRCSPRSGDLSVYWYQQSLDQGLQFLIQYYNGEERAKGNILERFSAQQFPDLHSELNLSSLELGDSALYFCASSVGSYNSPLHFGNGTRLTVT.

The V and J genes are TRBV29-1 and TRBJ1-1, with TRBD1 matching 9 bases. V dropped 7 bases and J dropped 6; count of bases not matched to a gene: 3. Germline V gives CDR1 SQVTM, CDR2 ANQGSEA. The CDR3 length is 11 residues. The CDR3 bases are TGCAGCGCGTGGACAGGGGCTGAAGCTTTCTTT. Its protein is CSAWTGAEAFF.

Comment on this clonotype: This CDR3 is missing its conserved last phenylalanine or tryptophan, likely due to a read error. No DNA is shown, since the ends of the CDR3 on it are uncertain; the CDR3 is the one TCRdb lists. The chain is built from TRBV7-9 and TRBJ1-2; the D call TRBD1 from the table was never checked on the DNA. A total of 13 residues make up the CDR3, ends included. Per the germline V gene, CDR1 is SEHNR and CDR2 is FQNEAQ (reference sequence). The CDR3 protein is CASQGAGETRYFG.

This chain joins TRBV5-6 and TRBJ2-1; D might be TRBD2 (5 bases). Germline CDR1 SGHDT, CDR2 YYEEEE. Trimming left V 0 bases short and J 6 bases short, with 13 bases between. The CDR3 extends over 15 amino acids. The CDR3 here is CASSLERASSNEQFF. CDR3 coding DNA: TGTGCCAGCAGCTTGGAGAGGGCTTCTTCCAATGAGCAGTTCTTC. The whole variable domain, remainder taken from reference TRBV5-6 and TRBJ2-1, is DAGVTQSPTHLIKTRGQQVTLRCSPKSGHDTVSWYQQALGQGPQFIFQYYEEEERQRGNFPDRFSGHQFPNYSSELNVNALLLGDSALYLCASSLERASSNEQFFGPGTRLTVL.

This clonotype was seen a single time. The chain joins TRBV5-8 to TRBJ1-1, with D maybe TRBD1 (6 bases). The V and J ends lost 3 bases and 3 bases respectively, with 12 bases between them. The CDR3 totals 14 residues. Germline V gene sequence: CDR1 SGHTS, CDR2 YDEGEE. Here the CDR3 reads CASSSPGADTEAFF. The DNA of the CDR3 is TGTGCCAGCAGCTCCCCGGGGGCCGACACTGAAGCTTTCTTT.

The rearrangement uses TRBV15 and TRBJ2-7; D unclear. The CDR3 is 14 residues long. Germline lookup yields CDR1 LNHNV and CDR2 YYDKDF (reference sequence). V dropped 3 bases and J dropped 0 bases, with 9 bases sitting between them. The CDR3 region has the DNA TGTGCCACCAGCAGCTGGCAGAGCTCCTACGAGCAGTACTTC. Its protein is CATSSWQSSYEQYF.

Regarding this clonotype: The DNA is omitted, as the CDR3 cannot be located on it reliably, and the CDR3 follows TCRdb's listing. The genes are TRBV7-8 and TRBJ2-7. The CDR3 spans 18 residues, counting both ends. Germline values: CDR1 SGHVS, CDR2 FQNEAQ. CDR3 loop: CASSLKNPEQYVGYEQYV.

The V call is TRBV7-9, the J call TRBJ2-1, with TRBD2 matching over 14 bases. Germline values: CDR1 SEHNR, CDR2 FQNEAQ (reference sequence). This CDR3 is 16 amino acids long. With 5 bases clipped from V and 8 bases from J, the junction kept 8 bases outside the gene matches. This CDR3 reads CASSHPVTSGRDEQFF. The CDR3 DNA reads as TGTGCCAGCAGCCATCCTGTGACTAGCGGGAGGGATGAGCAGTTCTTC.

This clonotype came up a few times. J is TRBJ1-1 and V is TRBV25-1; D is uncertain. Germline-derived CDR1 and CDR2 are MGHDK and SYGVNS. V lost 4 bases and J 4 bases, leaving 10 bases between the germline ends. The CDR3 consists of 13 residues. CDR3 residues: CASSVKSATEAFF. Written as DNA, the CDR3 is TGTGCCAGCAGTGTCAAATCGGCCACTGAAGCTTTCTTT.

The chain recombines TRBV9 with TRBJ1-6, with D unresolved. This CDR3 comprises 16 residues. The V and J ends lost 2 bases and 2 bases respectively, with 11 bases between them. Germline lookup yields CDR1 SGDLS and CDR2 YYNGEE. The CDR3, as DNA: TGTGCCAGCAGCGTCGACGGCGCCGCCTATAATTCACCCCTCCACTTT. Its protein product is CASSVDGAAYNSPLHF. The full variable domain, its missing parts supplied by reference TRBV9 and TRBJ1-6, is DSGVTQTPKHLITATGQRVTLRCSPRSGDLSVYWYQQSLDQGLQFLIQYYNGEERAKGNILERFSAQQFPDLHSELNLSSLELGDSALYFCASSVDGAAYNSPLHFGNGTRLTVT.

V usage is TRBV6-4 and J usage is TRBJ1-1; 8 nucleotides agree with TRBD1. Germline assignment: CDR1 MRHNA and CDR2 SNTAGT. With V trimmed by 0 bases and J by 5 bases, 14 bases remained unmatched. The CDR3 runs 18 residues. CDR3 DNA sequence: TGTGCCAGCAGTGACTCGAGTACAGGGGGGATCGGGGGAACTGAAGCTTTCTTT. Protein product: CASSDSSTGGIGGTEAFF.

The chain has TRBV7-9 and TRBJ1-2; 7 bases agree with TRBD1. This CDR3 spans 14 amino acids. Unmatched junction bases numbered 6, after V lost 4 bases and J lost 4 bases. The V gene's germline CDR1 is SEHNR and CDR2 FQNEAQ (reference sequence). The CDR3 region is CASSSDRVGYGYTF. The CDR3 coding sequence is TGTGCCAGCAGCTCCGACAGGGTTGGCTATGGCTACACCTTC.

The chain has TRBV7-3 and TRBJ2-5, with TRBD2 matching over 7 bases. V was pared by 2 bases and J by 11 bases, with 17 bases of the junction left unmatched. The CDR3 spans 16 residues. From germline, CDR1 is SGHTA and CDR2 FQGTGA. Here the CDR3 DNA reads TGTGCCAGCAGCTTAGCGCCCCTAGCGGCTAAGACCCAGCAGTACTTC. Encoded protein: CASSLAPLAAKTQQYF.

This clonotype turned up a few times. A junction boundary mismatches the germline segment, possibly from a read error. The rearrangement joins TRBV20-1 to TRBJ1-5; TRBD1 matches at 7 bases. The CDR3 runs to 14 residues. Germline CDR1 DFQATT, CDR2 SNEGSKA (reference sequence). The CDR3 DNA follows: TGCAGTGCAACCGGGACAGCGGAGAATCCGCCCCAGCATTTT. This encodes CSATGTAENPPQHF.

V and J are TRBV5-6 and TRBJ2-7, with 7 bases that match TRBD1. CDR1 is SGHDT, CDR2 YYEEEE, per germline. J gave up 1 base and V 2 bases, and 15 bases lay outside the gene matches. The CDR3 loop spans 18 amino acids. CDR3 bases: TGTGCCAGCAGCTTTGATCAGGACGGGACAGCCCTTTCCTACGAGCAGTACGTC. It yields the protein CASSFDQDGTALSYEQYV.

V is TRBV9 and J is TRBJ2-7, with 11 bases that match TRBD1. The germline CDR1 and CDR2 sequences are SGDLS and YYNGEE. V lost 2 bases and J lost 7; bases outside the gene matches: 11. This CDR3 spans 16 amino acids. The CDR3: CASSVSATGTGGEQYV. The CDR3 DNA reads TGTGCCAGCAGCGTTAGTGCAACCGGGACAGGGGGGGAGCAGTACGTC.

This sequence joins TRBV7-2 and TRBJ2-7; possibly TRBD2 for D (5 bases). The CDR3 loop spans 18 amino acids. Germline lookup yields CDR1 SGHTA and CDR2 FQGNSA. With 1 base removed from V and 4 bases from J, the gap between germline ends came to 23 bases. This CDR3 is CASSLEPDGNTLSYEQYV. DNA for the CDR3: TGTGCCAGCAGCTTAGAGCCAGACGGGAATACCCTGTCTTACGAGCAGTACGTC.

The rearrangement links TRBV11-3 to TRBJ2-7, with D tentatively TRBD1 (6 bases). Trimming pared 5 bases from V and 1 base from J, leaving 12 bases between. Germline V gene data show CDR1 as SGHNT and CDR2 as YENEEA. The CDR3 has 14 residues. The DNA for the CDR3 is TGTGCCAGCAGCATGGTGGGGGCTTCCTACGAGCAGTACTTC. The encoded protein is CASSMVGASYEQYF.

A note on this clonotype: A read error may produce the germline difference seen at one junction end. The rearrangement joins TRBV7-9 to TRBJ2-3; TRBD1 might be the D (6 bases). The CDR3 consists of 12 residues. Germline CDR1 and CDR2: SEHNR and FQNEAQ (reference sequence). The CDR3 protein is CASSSDRGAENF. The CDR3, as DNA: TGTGCCAGCAGCTCGGACAGAGGGGCTGAAAATTTT. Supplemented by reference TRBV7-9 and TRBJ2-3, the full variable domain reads DTGVSQNPRHKITKRGQNVTFRCDPISEHNRLYWYRQTLGQGPEFLTYFQNEAQLEKSRLLSDRFSAERPKGSFSTLEIQRTEQGDSAMYLCASSSDRGAENFGPGTRLTVL.